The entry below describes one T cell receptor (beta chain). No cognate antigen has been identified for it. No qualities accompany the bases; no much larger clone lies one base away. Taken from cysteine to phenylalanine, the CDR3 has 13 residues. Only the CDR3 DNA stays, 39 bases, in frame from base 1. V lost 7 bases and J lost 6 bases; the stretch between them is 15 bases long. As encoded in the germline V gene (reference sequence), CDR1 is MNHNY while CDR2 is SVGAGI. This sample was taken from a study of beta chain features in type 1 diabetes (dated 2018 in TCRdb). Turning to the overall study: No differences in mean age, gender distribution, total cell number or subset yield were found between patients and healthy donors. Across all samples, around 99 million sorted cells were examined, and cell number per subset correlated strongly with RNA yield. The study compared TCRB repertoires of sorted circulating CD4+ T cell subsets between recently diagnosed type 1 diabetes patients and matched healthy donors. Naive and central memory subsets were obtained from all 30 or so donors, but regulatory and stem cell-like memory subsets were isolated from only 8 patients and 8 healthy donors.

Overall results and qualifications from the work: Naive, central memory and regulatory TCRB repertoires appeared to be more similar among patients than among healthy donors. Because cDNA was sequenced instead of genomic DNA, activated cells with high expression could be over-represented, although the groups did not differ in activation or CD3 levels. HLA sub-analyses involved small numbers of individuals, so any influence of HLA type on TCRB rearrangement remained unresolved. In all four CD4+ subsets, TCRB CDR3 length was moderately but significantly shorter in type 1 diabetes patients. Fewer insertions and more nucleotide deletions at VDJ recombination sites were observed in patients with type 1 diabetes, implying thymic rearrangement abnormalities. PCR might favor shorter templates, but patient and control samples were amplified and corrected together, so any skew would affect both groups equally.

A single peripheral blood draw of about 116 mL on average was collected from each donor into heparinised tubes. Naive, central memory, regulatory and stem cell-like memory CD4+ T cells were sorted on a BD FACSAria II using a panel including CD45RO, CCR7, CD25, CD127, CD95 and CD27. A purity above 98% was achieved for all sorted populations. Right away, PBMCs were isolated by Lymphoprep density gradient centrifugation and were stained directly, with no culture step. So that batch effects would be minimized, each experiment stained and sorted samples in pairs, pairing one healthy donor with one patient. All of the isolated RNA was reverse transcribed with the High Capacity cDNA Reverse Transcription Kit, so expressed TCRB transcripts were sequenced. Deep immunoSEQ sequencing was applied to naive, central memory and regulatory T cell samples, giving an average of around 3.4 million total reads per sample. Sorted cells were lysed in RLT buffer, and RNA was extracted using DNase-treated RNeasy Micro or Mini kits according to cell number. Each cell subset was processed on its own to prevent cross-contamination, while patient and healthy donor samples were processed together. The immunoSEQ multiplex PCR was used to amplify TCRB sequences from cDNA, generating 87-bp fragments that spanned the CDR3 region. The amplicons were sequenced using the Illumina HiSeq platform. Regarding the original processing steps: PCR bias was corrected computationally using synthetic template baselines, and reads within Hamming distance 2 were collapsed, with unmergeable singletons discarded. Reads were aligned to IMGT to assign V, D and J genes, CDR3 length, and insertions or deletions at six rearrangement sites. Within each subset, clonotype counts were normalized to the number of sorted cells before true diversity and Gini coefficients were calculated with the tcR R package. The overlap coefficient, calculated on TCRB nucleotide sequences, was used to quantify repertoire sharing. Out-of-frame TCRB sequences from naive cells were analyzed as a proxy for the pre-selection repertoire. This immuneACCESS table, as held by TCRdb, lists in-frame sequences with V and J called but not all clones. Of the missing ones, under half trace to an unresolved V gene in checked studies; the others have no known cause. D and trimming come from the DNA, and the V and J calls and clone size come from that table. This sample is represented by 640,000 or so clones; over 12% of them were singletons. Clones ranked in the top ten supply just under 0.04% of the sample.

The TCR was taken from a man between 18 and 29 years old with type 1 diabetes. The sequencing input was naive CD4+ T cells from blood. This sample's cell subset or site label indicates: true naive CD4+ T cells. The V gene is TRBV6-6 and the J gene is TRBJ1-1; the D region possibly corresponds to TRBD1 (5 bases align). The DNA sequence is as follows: TGTGCCAGCACCCCCGTACGGGGCTCTGAAGCTTTCTTT. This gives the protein CASTPVRGSEAFF.